Shown below are 9 T cell receptor beta chains from a single sample sequenced in a study of Ad26.COV2.S vaccination and SARS-CoV-2 variants. Generated by immunoSEQ multiplex PCR, the TCRdb table keeps only in-frame clones and is missing some. The profile covers about 410,000 clones, with more than 85% appearing a single time and roughly 3% taken by the ten largest. Treatment meaning: 15 to 20 received Ad26.COV2.S at low or high dose, single or two shots; several received placebo; per-sample allocation not given. Day 63 following the first vaccine or placebo injection was when the samples were taken. Sequenced here: peripheral blood, sampled in a trial of Ad26.COV2.S vaccine versus placebo. The receptor set was obtained from a person between 18 and 60 years old who received the Ad26.COV2.S COVID-19 vaccine or a placebo.

V usage is TRBV2 and J usage is TRBJ2-5, with 8 bases identical to TRBD2. CDR3 length: 14 amino acids. The junction had 5 bases not matched to a gene; V was cut back by 4 bases and J by 4 bases. Looked up from germline, CDR1 is SNHLY and CDR2 is FYNNEI. CDR3 sequence: CASSVTGGRETQYF. The CDR3 DNA reads TGTGCCAGCAGTGTTACGGGGGGGCGAGAGACCCAGTACTTC.

The chain carries TRBV4-3 and TRBJ2-1; no definite D call. Germline V gives CDR1 LGHNA, CDR2 YSLEER. Between the trimmed V and J ends, which lost 1 base and 8 bases, there was a span of 6 bases. The CDR3 is made up of 12 amino acids. This chain's CDR3 is CASSQGRHEQFF. The CDR3 DNA reads TGCGCCAGCAGCCAAGGCAGGCATGAGCAGTTCTTC.

V is TRBV6-5 and J is TRBJ2-1; no clear D. The CDR3 totals 13 residues. Germline loops: CDR1 MNHEY, CDR2 SVGAGI. V lost 6 bases to trimming and J lost 0 bases, with 6 bases between them. This CDR3 reads CASRQSSYNEQFF. The CDR3 DNA reads TGTGCCAGCAGACAAAGCTCCTACAATGAGCAGTTCTTC.

V gene TRBV5-4 combines with J gene TRBJ2-5; 8 bases match TRBD2. CDR3 length: 15 amino acids. CDR1 is SGHNT and CDR2 is YYREEE in the germline V gene (reference sequence). V gave up 4 bases and J gave up 5 bases; unmatched junction bases: 10. The CDR3 DNA reads TGTGCCAGCAGCCAGAGCGGGGGCTCAAGGGAGACCCAGTACTTC. Its translation: CASSQSGGSRETQYF.

This clone was observed a few times. V is TRBV5-8 and J is TRBJ1-1; weak D call: TRBD1 (5 bases). CDR1 and CDR2 from the germline V gene are SGHTS and YDEGEE. The CDR3 runs to 15 residues. The V gene lost 0 bases and the J gene lost 0 bases, with 9 bases spanning the gap. The DNA of the CDR3 is TGTGCCAGCAGCTTGGTTTGGGGACTGAACACTGAAGCTTTCTTT. This sequence encodes CASSLVWGLNTEAFF.

This chain connects TRBV30 to TRBJ1-6; 10 nucleotides agree with TRBD1. The CDR3 is 14 amino acids. Losses at the gene ends were 3 bases for V and 12 bases for J; bases not matched to a gene: 8. Germline V gene sequence: CDR1 GTSNPN, CDR2 SVGIG (reference sequence). The CDR3 region has the DNA TGTGCCTGGAGGGGACGGACAGGGGGAATACCCCTCCACTTT. It yields the protein CAWRGRTGGIPLHF.

The J gene is TRBJ1-4, the V gene TRBV3-1 (or the pseudogene TRBV3-2), with TRBD1 matching over 9 bases. The germline V gene encodes CDR1 LGHDT and CDR2 YNNKEL (reference sequence). The CDR3 has 14 amino acids. Losses at the gene ends were 6 bases for V and 4 bases for J; bases not matched to a gene: 3. The CDR3 sequence is CASSNRGRNEKLFF. In DNA form, the CDR3 reads TGTGCCAGCAGTAACAGGGGGCGTAATGAAAAACTGTTTTTT.

The chain combines TRBV20-1 with TRBJ2-3, with D unclear. V was pared by 5 bases and J by 5 bases, with 5 bases between. CDR3 length equals 10 residues. Germline CDR1 and CDR2: DFQATT and SNEGSKA (reference sequence). CDR3 sequence: CSALGDTQYF. The CDR3 bases are TGCAGTGCTCTCGGAGATACGCAGTATTTT.

The V gene is TRBV18, the J gene TRBJ2-1; 9 bases map to TRBD1. The V gene end was trimmed by 0 bases and the J gene end by 10 bases; junction bases not matched to a gene: 7. The CDR3 runs 15 residues. Germline-derived CDR1 and CDR2 are KGHSH and LQKENI. CDR3 amino acids: CASSPPGQGLLEQFF. The CDR3 bases are TGTGCCAGCTCACCACCGGGACAGGGCTTGCTCGAGCAGTTCTTC.